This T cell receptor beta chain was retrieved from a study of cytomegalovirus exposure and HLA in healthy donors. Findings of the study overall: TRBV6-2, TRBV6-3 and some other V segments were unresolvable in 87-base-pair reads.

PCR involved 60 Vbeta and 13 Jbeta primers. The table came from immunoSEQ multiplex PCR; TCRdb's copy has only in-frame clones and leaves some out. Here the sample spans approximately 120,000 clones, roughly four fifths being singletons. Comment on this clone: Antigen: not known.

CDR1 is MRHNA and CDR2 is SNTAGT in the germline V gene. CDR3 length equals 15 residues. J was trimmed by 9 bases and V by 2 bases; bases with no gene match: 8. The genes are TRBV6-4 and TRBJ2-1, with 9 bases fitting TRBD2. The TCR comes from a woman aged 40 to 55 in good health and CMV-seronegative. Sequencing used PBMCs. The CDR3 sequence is CASSDGAGGFGEQFF. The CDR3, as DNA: TGTGCCAGCAGTGACGGGGCGGGAGGGTTCGGTGAGCAGTTCTTC.